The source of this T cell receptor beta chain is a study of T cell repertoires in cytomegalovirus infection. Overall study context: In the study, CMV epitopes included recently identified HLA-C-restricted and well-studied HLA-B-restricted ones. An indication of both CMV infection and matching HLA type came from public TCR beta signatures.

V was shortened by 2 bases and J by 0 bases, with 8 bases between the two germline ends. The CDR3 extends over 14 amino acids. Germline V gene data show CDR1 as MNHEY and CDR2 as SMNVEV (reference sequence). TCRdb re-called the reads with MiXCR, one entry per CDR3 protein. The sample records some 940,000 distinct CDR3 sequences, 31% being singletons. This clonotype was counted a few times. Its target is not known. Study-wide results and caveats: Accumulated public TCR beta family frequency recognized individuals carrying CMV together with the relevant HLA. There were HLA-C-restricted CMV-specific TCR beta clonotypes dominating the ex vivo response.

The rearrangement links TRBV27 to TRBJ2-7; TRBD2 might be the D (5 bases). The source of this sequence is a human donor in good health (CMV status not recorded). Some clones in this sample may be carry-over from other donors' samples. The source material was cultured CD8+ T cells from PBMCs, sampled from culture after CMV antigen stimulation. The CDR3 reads CASSLRGLSYEQYF. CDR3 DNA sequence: TGTGCCAGCAGTTTACGCGGGCTCTCCTACGAGCAGTACTTC.